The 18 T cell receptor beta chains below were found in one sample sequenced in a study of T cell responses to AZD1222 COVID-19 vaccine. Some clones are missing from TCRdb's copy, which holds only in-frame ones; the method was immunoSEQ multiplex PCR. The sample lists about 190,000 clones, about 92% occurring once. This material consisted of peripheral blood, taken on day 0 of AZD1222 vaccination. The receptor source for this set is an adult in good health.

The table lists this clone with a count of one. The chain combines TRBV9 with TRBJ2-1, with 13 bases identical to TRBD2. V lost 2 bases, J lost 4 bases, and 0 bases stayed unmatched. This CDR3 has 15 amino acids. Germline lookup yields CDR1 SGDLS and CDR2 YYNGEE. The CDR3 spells CASSVTSGGYNEQFF. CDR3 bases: TGTGCCAGCAGCGTGACTAGCGGGGGGTACAATGAGCAGTTCTTC. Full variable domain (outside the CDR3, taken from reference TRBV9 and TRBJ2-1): DSGVTQTPKHLITATGQRVTLRCSPRSGDLSVYWYQQSLDQGLQFLIQYYNGEERAKGNILERFSAQQFPDLHSELNLSSLELGDSALYFCASSVTSGGYNEQFFGPGTRLTVL.

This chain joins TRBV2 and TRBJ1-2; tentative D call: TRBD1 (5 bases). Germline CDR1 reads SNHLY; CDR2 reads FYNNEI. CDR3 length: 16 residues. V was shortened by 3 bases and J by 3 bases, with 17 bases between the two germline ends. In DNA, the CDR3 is TGTGCCAGCAGTGACGGTCAGGGAGGCTTTGACTATGGCTACACCTTC. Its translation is CASSDGQGGFDYGYTF.

This CDR3 is CASSSGLDQPQHF. The CDR3 region has the DNA TGTGCCAGCTCATCGGGGCTGGATCAGCCCCAGCATTTT. The chain carries TRBV18 and TRBJ1-5, with D perhaps matching TRBD1 (5 bases). The CDR3 loop spans 13 amino acids. Trimming stripped 5 bases from V and 5 bases from J, with 10 bases between. The germline CDR1 and CDR2 sequences are KGHSH and LQKENI.

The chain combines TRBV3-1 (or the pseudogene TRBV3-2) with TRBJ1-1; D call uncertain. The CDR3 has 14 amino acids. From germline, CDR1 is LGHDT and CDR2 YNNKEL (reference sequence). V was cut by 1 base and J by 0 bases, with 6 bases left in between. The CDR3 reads CASSQGELNTEAFF. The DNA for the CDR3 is TGTGCCAGCAGCCAAGGGGAGTTGAACACTGAAGCTTTCTTT.

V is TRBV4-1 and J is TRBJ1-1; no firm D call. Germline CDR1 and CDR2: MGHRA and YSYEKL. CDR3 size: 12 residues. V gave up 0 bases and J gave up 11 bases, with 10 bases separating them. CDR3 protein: CASSQEGIGAFF. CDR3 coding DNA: TGCGCCAGCAGCCAAGAAGGGATTGGGGCTTTCTTT.

CDR3 sequence: CAINTGTSGNNEQFF. Here the CDR3 DNA reads TGTGCCATCAACACCGGGACTAGCGGTAACAATGAGCAGTTCTTC. The chain has TRBV10-3 and TRBJ2-1; the match to TRBD2 covers 11 bases. V dropped 7 bases and J dropped 5; count of bases not matched to a gene: 7. Germline lookup yields CDR1 ENHRY and CDR2 SYGVKD. The CDR3 runs to 15 residues.

The CDR3 DNA reads as TGTGCCAGCAGTGCCCCGACTAGCGGGGGAACAGATACGCAGTATTTT. It encodes CASSAPTSGGTDTQYF. This chain uses TRBV6-1 with TRBJ2-3, with 12 nucleotides matching TRBD2. The germline V gene has CDR1 MNHNS and CDR2 SASEGT. This CDR3 is built from 16 residues. V trimming: 4 bases; J trimming: 3 bases; junction bases outside the gene matches: 5.

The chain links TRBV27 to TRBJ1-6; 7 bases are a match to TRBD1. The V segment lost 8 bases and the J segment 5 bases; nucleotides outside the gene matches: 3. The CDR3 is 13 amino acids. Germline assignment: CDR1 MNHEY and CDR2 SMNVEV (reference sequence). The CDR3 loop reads CASGQAHNSPLHF. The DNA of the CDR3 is TGTGCCAGCGGACAGGCGCATAATTCACCCCTCCACTTT.

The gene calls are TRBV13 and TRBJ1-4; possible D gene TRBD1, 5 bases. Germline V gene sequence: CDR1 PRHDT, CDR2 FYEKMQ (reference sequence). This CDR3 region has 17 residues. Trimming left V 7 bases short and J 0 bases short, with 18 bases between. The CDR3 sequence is CASTSHQGLTTNEKLFF. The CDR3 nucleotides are TGTGCCAGCACCTCCCACCAGGGACTCACAACTAATGAAAAACTGTTTTTT.

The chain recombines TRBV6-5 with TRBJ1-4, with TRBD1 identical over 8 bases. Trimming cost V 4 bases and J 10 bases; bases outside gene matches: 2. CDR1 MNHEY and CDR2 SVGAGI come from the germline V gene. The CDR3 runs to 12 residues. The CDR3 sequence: CASSSDRGKLFF. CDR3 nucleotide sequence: TGTGCCAGCAGTTCCGACAGGGGAAAACTGTTTTTT.

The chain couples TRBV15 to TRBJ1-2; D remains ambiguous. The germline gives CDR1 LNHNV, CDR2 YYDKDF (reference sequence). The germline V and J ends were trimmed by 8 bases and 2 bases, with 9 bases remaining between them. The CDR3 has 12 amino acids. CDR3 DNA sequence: TGTGCCACCTCGCGACCCAACTATGGCTACACCTTC. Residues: CATSRPNYGYTF.

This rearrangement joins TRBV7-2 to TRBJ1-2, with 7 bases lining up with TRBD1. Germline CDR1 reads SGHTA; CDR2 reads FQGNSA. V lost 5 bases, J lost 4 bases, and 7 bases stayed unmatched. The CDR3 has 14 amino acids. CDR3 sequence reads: CASSIGTAFYGYTF. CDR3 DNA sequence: TGTGCCAGCAGCATAGGGACAGCCTTCTATGGCTACACCTTC.

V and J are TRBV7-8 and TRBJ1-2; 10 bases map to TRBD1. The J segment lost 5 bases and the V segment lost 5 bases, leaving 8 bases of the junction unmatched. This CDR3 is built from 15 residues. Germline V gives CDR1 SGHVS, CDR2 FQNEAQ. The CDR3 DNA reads TGTGCCAGCAGCCCTAGGACAGGGGGTCCTTATGGCTACACCTTC. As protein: CASSPRTGGPYGYTF.

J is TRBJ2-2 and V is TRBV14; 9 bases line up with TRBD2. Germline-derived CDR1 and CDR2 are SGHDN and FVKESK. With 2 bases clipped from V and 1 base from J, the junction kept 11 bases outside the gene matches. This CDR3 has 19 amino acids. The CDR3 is CASSQLRGSGGMNTGELFF. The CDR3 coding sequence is TGTGCCAGCAGCCAACTCCGGGGTAGCGGGGGTATGAACACCGGGGAGCTGTTTTTT.

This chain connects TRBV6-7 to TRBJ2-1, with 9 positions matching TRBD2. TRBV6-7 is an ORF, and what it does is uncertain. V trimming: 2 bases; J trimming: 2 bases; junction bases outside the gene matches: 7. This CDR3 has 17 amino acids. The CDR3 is CASSYGGSGGTYNEQFF. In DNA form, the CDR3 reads TGTGCCAGCAGTTACGGGGGTAGCGGGGGAACCTACAATGAGCAGTTCTTC.

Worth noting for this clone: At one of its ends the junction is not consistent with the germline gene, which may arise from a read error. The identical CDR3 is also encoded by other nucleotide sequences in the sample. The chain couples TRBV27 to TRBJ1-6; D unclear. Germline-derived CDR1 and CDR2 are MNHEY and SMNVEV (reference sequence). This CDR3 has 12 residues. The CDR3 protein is CASSYGNSPLHF. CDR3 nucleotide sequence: TGTGCCAGTAGTTACGGGAATTCACCCCTCCACTTT.

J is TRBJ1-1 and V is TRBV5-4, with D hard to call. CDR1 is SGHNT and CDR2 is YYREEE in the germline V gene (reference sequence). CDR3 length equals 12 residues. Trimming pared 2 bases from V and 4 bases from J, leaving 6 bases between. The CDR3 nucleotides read TGTGCCAGCAGCTTAAGCCGCACTGAAGCTTTCTTT. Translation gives CASSLSRTEAFF. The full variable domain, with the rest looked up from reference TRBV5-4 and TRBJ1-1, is ETGVTQSPTHLIKTRGQQVTLRCSSQSGHNTVSWYQQALGQGPQFIFQYYREEENGRGNFPPRFSGLQFPNYSSELNVNALELDDSALYLCASSLSRTEAFFGQGTRLTVV.

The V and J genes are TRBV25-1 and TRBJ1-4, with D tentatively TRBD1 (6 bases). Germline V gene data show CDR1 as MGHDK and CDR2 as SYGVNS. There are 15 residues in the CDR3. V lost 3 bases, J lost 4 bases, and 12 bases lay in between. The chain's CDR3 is CASSDGQILNEKLFF. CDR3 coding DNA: TGTGCCAGCAGTGACGGACAGATTCTTAATGAAAAACTGTTTTTT.